This is a list of T cell receptor beta chains from one sample in a study of PD-1 blockade in classical Hodgkin lymphoma. The data were produced by immunoSEQ multiplex PCR, yet TCRdb's version contains in-frame clones alone and is incomplete. This sample has 24,000 or so clones, with over 60% found just once. This material consisted of peripheral blood mononuclear cells (PBMCs), taken before the second cycle of nivolumab. All receptors derive from a human donor with classical Hodgkin lymphoma. Both conserved end residues are part of each CDR3. Fields, in order: J gene, clone size, V gene, D gene, CDR3 DNA, CDR3 protein. A D gene is named only where the DNA matches it firmly. Clone size appears in some rows only: once, few, many, or a class for an expanded clone.

J: TRBJ2-7
size: .
V: TRBV10-1
D: .
DNA: TGCGCCAGCAGTAGGGACATAGGCTACGAGCAGTACTTC
CDR3: CASSRDIGYEQYF

J: TRBJ2-1
size: .
V: TRBV7-3
D: .
DNA: TGTGCCAGCAGCTTGATCGAGGGCAATGAGCAGTTCTTC
CDR3: CASSLIEGNEQFF

J: TRBJ2-7
size: medium-sized
V: TRBV7-2
D: .
DNA: TGTGCCAGCAGCTACGGACTCATTTACGAGCAGTACTTC
CDR3: CASSYGLIYEQYF

J: TRBJ2-7
size: .
V: TRBV7-8
D: .
DNA: TGTGCCAGCAGCTTATTAGCGGCGACCGACTACGAGCAGTACTTC
CDR3: CASSLLAATDYEQYF

J: TRBJ2-2
size: .
V: TRBV12-5
D: TRBD2
DNA: TGTGCTAGTGGTTTGGCACGATGGACTAGCGGGAGGGCCTTCGCGAACACCGGGGAGCTGTTTTTT
CDR3: CASGLARWTSGRAFANTGELFF

J: TRBJ2-3
size: once
V: TRBV29-1
D: TRBD1
DNA: TGCAGCGTAGCGACAGGGGCAGGAACAGATACGCAGTATTTT
CDR3: CSVATGAGTDTQYF

J: TRBJ2-3
size: .
V: TRBV6-4
D: TRBD1
DNA: TGTGCCAGCAGTCCCCGAGGGACAGGGGGTAGCACAGATACGCAGTATTTT
CDR3: CASSPRGTGGSTDTQYF

J: TRBJ2-1
size: .
V: TRBV5-1
D: TRBD2
DNA: TGCGCCAGCAGCTTGGGTGGCGGGAGTAGCCACAATGAGCAGTTCTTC
CDR3: CASSLGGGSSHNEQFF

J: TRBJ2-1
size: .
V: TRBV7-8
D: TRBD1
DNA: TGTGCCAGCAGCGCCGGGACAGCCAGCTCCTACAATGAGCAGTTCTTC
CDR3: CASSAGTASSYNEQFF

J: TRBJ2-7
size: .
V: TRBV6-6
D: .
DNA: TGTGCCAGCAGTTACTCGAAATCGGAGGCGGGTTACGAGCAGTACTTC
CDR3: CASSYSKSEAGYEQYF

J: TRBJ1-1
size: .
V: TRBV7-9
D: .
DNA: TGTGCCAGCAGCTTAGTCGGAAACACTGAAGCTTTCTTT
CDR3: CASSLVGNTEAFF

J: TRBJ1-2
size: .
V: TRBV21-1
D: .
DNA: .
CDR3: CASSKVGTGNYGYTF

J: TRBJ2-1
size: .
V: TRBV18
D: .
DNA: TGTGCCAGCTCACCCTTGAGCGGAGATTACAATGAGCAGTTCTTC
CDR3: CASSPLSGDYNEQFF

J: TRBJ2-1
size: .
V: TRBV7-9
D: .
DNA: TGTGCCAGCAGCCCCTGGGGCGGGCTCTCCTACAATGAGCAGTTCTTC
CDR3: CASSPWGGLSYNEQFF

J: TRBJ2-7
size: .
V: TRBV6-5
D: .
DNA: TGTGCCAGCAGTTCAGGGGACGAGCAGTACTTC
CDR3: CASSSGDEQYF

J: TRBJ1-5
size: few
V: TRBV7-2
D: TRBD1
DNA: TGTGCCAGCAGCTTTGGGACAGGGCGATGGCAGCCCCAGCATTTT
CDR3: CASSFGTGRWQPQHF

J: TRBJ2-3
size: .
V: TRBV18
D: .
DNA: TGTGCCAGCTCACCTATCGGCCGGACAGATACGCAGTATTTT
CDR3: CASSPIGRTDTQYF

J: TRBJ1-3
size: few
V: TRBV10-3
D: .
DNA: TGTGCCACCGGGCGGGGCCTTTCTGGAAACACCATATATTTT
CDR3: CATGRGLSGNTIYF

J: TRBJ2-5
size: .
V: TRBV4-1
D: TRBD2
DNA: TGCGCCAGCAGCCAAGCCGACACTAGCGAGGATGCGAGCGAAGAGACCCAGTACTTC
CDR3: CASSQADTSEDASEETQYF

J: TRBJ2-3
size: .
V: TRBV9
D: TRBD2
DNA: TGTGCCAGCAGCTTAACAGGTGAGCTAGCGGGAACCTCCGGGGACACAGATACGCAGTATTTT
CDR3: CASSLTGELAGTSGDTDTQYF

J: TRBJ2-2
size: few
V: TRBV9
D: .
DNA: TGTGCCAGCAGCGTGGTAGTCACCGGGGAGCTGTTTTTT
CDR3: CASSVVVTGELFF

J: TRBJ1-5
size: .
V: TRBV5-1
D: TRBD1
DNA: TGCGCCAGCAGCCTGGGACAGGGGACGGGGCAGCCCCAGCATTTT
CDR3: CASSLGQGTGQPQHF

J: TRBJ2-7
size: .
V: TRBV28
D: .
DNA: TGTGCCAGCACTATAATGGGTCGAGGGGGGGCCCGCTACGAGCAGTACTTC
CDR3: CASTIMGRGGARYEQYF

J: TRBJ1-2
size: medium-sized
V: TRBV5-6
D: .
DNA: TGTGCCAGCAGCTTGAAGGGAAAGTATGGCTACACCTTC
CDR3: CASSLKGKYGYTF

J: TRBJ1-1
size: .
V: TRBV19
D: .
DNA: TGTGCCAGTAGTATTACAGGGACGGGGTGGACTGAAGCTTTCTTT
CDR3: CASSITGTGWTEAFF